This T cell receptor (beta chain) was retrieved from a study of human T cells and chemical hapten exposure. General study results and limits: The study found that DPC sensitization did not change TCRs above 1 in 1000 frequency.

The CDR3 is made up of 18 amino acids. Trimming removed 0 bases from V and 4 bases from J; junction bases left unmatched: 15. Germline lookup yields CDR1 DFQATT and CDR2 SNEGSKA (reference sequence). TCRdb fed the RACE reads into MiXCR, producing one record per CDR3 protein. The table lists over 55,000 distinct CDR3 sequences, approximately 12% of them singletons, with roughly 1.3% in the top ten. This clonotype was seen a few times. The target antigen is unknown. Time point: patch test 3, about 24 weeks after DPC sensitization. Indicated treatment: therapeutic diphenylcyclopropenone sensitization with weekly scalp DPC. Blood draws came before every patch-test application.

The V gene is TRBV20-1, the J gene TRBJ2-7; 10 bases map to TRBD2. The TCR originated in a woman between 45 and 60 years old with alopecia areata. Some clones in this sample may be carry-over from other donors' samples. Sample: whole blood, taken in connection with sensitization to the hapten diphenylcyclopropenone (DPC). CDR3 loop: CSARDIRPRASGGYEQYF. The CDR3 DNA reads TGCAGTGCTAGAGATATAAGACCCAGGGCTAGCGGGGGTTACGAGCAGTACTTC.